The next 10 T cell receptor beta chains were all read from a single sample in a study of blood T cell repertoires in COVID-19. Clones were read by immunoSEQ multiplex PCR, and TCRdb kept only the in-frame ones, dropping some. The sample gives about 180,000 clones, roughly 87% of which show up once; over 6% is in the top ten. Sequenced material: peripheral blood. All receptors derive from a woman in her seventies with COVID-19, enrolled during active disease.

The rearrangement links TRBV30 to TRBJ2-7; D uncertain. The germline V gene has CDR1 GTSNPN and CDR2 SVGIG (reference sequence). The CDR3 has 11 amino acids. The V and J ends lost 6 bases and 7 bases respectively, with 13 bases between them. CDR3 in amino acids: CACRGALEQYF. CDR3 coding DNA: TGTGCCTGTCGAGGCGCCTTAGAGCAGTACTTC.

The genes are TRBV15 and TRBJ1-2; TRBD1 might be the D (5 bases). V gave up 1 base and J gave up 2 bases, with 14 bases separating them. Looked up from germline, CDR1 is LNHNV and CDR2 is YYDKDF (reference sequence). The CDR3 runs to 16 residues. This CDR3 is CATSRGSGLGNYGYTF. The CDR3, as DNA: TGTGCCACCAGCAGAGGTTCAGGGCTGGGGAACTATGGCTACACCTTC. The variable domain in full, completed from reference TRBV15 and TRBJ1-2, reads DAMVIQNPRYQVTQFGKPVTLSCSQTLNHNVMYWYQQKSSQAPKLLFHYYDKDFNNEADTPDNFQSRRPNTSFCFLDIRSPGLGDTAMYLCATSRGSGLGNYGYTFGSGTRLTVV.

The rearrangement links TRBV28 to TRBJ2-5; TRBD2 agrees at 12 bases. The J segment lost 3 bases and the V segment lost 4 bases, leaving 12 bases of the junction unmatched. CDR3 length: 18 amino acids. Germline CDR1 MDHEN, CDR2 SYDVKM. This CDR3 reads CASSSALAGGREKETQYF. The CDR3 region has the DNA TGTGCCAGCAGTTCCGCACTAGCGGGAGGAAGGGAAAAAGAGACCCAGTACTTC.

The chain recombines TRBV6-5 with TRBJ1-4, with 7 bases aligning to TRBD1. The germline CDR1 and CDR2 sequences are MNHEY and SVGAGI. This CDR3 comprises 15 residues. J lost 8 bases, V lost 0 bases, and 6 bases had no gene match. CDR3: CASSYSLAGGEKLFF. The CDR3 DNA sequence: TGTGCCAGCAGTTACTCGTTGGCAGGGGGAGAAAAACTGTTTTTT.

V is TRBV28 and J is TRBJ1-1; D may be TRBD1 (5 bases). The CDR3 has 15 amino acids. The V gene lost 5 bases and the J gene lost 0 bases, with 13 bases spanning the gap. Germline CDR1 is MDHEN and CDR2 is SYDVKM. CDR3 sequence: CASSGVQGMNTEAFF. The CDR3 DNA follows: TGTGCCAGCAGTGGGGTCCAGGGTATGAACACTGAAGCTTTCTTT.

The chain is built from TRBV6-2 or TRBV6-3 and TRBJ1-1; D uncertain. In germline, CDR1 is MNHEY, CDR2 SVGEGT. CDR3 length: 14 residues. V lost 5 bases and J 10 bases, leaving 20 bases between the germline ends. This chain's CDR3 is CASSRDRTLAGAFF. The CDR3 nucleotides are TGTGCCAGCAGTCGCGACCGGACTCTCGCTGGAGCTTTCTTT.

The V call is TRBV7-2, the J call TRBJ1-1, with TRBD1 identical over 7 bases. This CDR3 contains 14 residues. Trimming removed 5 bases from V and 4 bases from J; junction bases left unmatched: 7. Germline CDR1 is SGHTA and CDR2 is FQGNSA. DNA for the CDR3: TGTGCCAGCAGCCCAGTTTCAGGGGGCACTGAAGCTTTCTTT. Protein sequence: CASSPVSGGTEAFF.

V usage is TRBV7-3 and J usage is TRBJ2-3, with 14 nucleotides matching TRBD2. This CDR3 has 18 amino acids. Trimming took 1 base from V and 2 from J; bases not matched to a gene: 5. CDR1 and CDR2 (germline): SGHTA, FQGTGA. The CDR3 is CASSLILTSGRDTDTQYF. In nucleotides, the CDR3 is TGTGCCAGCAGCTTAATTCTGACTAGCGGGAGGGACACAGATACGCAGTATTTT.

The chain links TRBV4-3 to TRBJ2-1, with D uncertain. The CDR3 loop spans 16 amino acids. CDR1 and CDR2 (germline): LGHNA, YSLEER. V was shortened by 1 base and J by 2 bases, with 12 bases between the two germline ends. The CDR3 region has the DNA TGCGCCAGCAGCCAAGGCCTACAGCTCCCCTACAATGAGCAGTTCTTC. Its translation is CASSQGLQLPYNEQFF.

This clone was seen once. V usage is TRBV11-2 and J usage is TRBJ2-3; 7 positions agree with TRBD2. Germline CDR1 SGHAT, CDR2 FQNNGV. This CDR3 is 15 amino acids long. The ends lost 2 bases at V and 2 bases at J; junction bases unmatched: 4. In nucleotides, the CDR3 is TGTGCCAGCAGCTTACTAGCGGCGAACACAGATACGCAGTATTTT. The encoded protein is CASSLLAANTDTQYF.